A single sample gave rise to the 14 T cell receptor beta chains below, sequenced in a study of cytomegalovirus exposure and HLA in healthy donors. The data were produced by immunoSEQ multiplex PCR, yet TCRdb's version contains in-frame clones alone and is incomplete. The table records over 110,000 clones, roughly 86% of them present only once. The sample consisted of PBMCs. These receptors were collected from a man younger than 35 in good health and CMV-seropositive.

V and J are TRBV6-5 and TRBJ1-2, with D tentatively TRBD1 (5 bases). Per germline, CDR1 MNHEY and CDR2 SVGAGI. CDR3 length equals 15 residues. V lost 0 bases and J lost 5, with 13 bases in between. CDR3: CASSYSRGPAYGYTF. The CDR3 bases are TGTGCCAGCAGTTACTCTAGGGGCCCGGCATATGGCTACACCTTC.

The rearrangement uses TRBV5-6 and TRBJ1-3; TRBD1 might be the D (6 bases). Germline CDR1 is SGHDT and CDR2 is YYEEEE. The CDR3 totals 13 residues. The ends were cut back, 6 bases at V and 6 bases at J, with 13 bases in the middle. The CDR3 loop is CASIGTNSNTIYF. For the CDR3, the DNA is TGTGCCAGCATTGGGACAAACTCAAACACCATATATTTT.

The rearrangement uses TRBV7-6 and TRBJ2-1, with 8 bases aligning to TRBD2. This CDR3 has 18 amino acids. Germline V CDR1 and CDR2: SGHVS, FNYEAQ. Trimming took 4 bases from V and 0 from J; bases not matched to a gene: 11. The CDR3 loop reads CASSSTSGGLSSYNEQFF. The DNA of the CDR3 is TGTGCCAGCAGCTCAACAAGCGGGGGCCTCTCCTCCTACAATGAGCAGTTCTTC.

The chain links TRBV6-5 to TRBJ1-1, with D tentatively TRBD1 (5 bases). Germline loops: CDR1 MNHEY, CDR2 SVGAGI. Trimming cost V 10 bases and J 5 bases, with 14 bases left between them. This CDR3 has 12 residues. The CDR3 loop is CATRRRGTEAFF. In DNA form, the CDR3 reads TGTGCCACCCGTCGCCGGGGGACTGAAGCTTTCTTT.

This chain links TRBV7-6 with TRBJ1-4; the match to TRBD1 covers 9 bases. After removal of 4 bases from V and 5 bases from J, the junction contained 5 bases not matched to a gene. The CDR3 consists of 15 residues. CDR1 SGHVS and CDR2 FNYEAQ come from the germline V gene. CDR3 coding DNA: TGTGCCAGCAGCTCGACAGGGACAGGGAATGAAAAACTGTTTTTT. Its protein product is CASSSTGTGNEKLFF.

The V and J genes are TRBV29-1 and TRBJ2-7; a weak D match, TRBD1 (6 bases). The CDR3 totals 15 residues. V lost 5 bases to trimming and J lost 0 bases, with 17 bases between them. CDR1 SQVTM and CDR2 ANQGSEA come from the germline V gene. The chain's CDR3 is CSVTPGTPDSYEQYF. CDR3 in DNA: TGCAGCGTTACCCCCGGGACACCGGACTCCTACGAGCAGTACTTC.

CDR3 coding DNA: TGTGCCAGCAGCTTGACGTGGGAGTACTACAATGAGCAGTTCTTC. Translated: CASSLTWEYYNEQFF. The chain employs TRBV7-2 and TRBJ2-1, with D maybe TRBD2 (5 bases). CDR3 length: 15 residues. The ends were cut back, 3 bases at V and 3 bases at J, with 12 bases in the middle. Germline loops: CDR1 SGHTA, CDR2 FQGNSA.

This clone was picked up a small number of times. The J gene is TRBJ2-1, the V gene TRBV2, with TRBD2 identical over 7 bases. Germline CDR1 reads SNHLY; CDR2 reads FYNNEI. The CDR3 is made up of 17 amino acids. V lost 6 bases to trimming and J lost 6 bases; unmatched junction nucleotides: 17. This CDR3 reads CASSPIPGLAEGNEQFF. In nucleotides, the CDR3 is TGTGCCAGCAGCCCCATTCCAGGGCTAGCGGAGGGCAATGAGCAGTTCTTC.

The V gene is TRBV5-1, the J gene TRBJ1-2, with 7 bases lining up with TRBD1. This CDR3 comprises 15 residues. V was pared by 0 bases and J by 4 bases, with 6 bases of the junction left unmatched. Germline CDR1 reads SGHRS; CDR2 reads YFSETQ. The CDR3 DNA reads as TGCGCCAGCAGCTTGGGTGACAGGGCCGCCTATGGCTACACCTTC. This sequence encodes CASSLGDRAAYGYTF.

The chain links TRBV11-2 to TRBJ1-2, with TRBD1 identical over 10 bases. CDR3 length equals 14 residues. V shed 4 bases and J 6 bases; nucleotides not matched to a gene: 5. Germline assignment: CDR1 SGHAT and CDR2 FQNNGV. Here the CDR3 DNA reads TGTGCCAGCAGCTACGACAGGGGGCGCGATGGCTACACCTTC. Its translation: CASSYDRGRDGYTF.

The genes are TRBV7-9 and TRBJ1-3; possibly TRBD1 for D (5 bases). Trimming pared 1 base from V and 0 bases from J, leaving 10 bases between. CDR1 is SEHNR, CDR2 FQNEAQ, per germline (reference sequence). The CDR3 spans 16 residues. The CDR3 DNA is TGTGCCAGCAGCTTAGTTGGGGCCTTCTCTGGAAACACCATATATTTT. Translation gives CASSLVGAFSGNTIYF.

The chain carries TRBV21-1 and TRBJ2-7; the DNA was not used to check the table's D call, TRBD1. TRBV21-1 is an annotated pseudogene. CDR3 size: 18 residues. The CDR3 DNA reads as TGTGCCAGCAGACCCAGGACAGCGGCCCTCCACATAGCATACGAGCAGTACTTC. Its translation is CASRPRTAALHIAYEQYF.

The J gene is TRBJ2-2, the V gene TRBV6-5; 10 bases are a match to TRBD1. The CDR3 totals 14 residues. V dropped 7 bases and J dropped 7; count of bases not matched to a gene: 6. Germline values: CDR1 MNHEY, CDR2 SVGAGI. The CDR3: CASNPGQGFGELFF. For the CDR3, the DNA is TGTGCCAGCAACCCGGGACAGGGGTTCGGGGAGCTGTTTTTT.

In its sample, this clone was seen a few times. The chain combines TRBV2 with TRBJ2-7, with a weak D call TRBD2 (7 bases). V lost 10 bases and J 0 bases, leaving 16 bases between the germline ends. Looked up from germline, CDR1 is SNHLY and CDR2 is FYNNEI. This CDR3 region has 14 residues. In DNA form, the CDR3 reads TGTGCCACCGCGCGGGGGCTGGTCTCCTACGAGCAGTACTTC. It encodes CATARGLVSYEQYF. Using reference TRBV2 and TRBJ2-7 for the parts outside the CDR3, the full variable domain is EPEVTQTPSHQVTQMGQEVILRCVPISNHLYFYWYRQILGQKVEFLVSFYNNEISEKSEIFDDQFSVERPDGSNFTLKIRSTKLEDSAMYFCATARGLVSYEQYFGPGTRLTVT.